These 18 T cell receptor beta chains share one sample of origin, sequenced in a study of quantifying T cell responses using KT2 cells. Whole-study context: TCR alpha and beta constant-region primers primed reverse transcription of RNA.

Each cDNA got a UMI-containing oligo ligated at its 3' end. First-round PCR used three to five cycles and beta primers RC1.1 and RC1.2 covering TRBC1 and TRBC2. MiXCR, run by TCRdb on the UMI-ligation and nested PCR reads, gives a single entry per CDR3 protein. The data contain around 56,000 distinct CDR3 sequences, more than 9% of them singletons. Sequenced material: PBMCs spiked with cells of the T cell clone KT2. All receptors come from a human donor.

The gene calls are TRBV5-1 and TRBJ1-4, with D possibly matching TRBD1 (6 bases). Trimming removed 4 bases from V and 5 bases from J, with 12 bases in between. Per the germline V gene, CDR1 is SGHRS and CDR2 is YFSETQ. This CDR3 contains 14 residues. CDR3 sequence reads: CASSRGHMNEKLFF. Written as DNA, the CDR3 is TGCGCCAGCAGCCGGGGACATATGAATGAAAAACTGTTTTTT.

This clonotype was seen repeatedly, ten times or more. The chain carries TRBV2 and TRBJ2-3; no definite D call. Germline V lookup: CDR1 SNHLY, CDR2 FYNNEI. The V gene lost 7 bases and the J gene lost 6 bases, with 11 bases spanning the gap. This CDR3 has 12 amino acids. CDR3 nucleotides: TGTGCCAGCAACCTAGAGAGGGATACGCAGTATTTT. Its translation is CASNLERDTQYF.

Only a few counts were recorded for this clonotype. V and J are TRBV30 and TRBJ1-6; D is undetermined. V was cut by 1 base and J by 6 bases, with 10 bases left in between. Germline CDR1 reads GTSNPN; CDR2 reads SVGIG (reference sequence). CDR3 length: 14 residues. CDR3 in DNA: TGTGCCTGGAGTGGAGGAGACGGTAATTCACCCCTCCACTTT. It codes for CAWSGGDGNSPLHF. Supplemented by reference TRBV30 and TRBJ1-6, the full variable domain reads SQTIHQWPATLVQPVGSPLSLECTVEGTSNPNLYWYRQAAGRGLQLLFYSVGIGQISSEVPQNLSASRPQDRQFILSSKKLLLSDSGFYLCAWSGGDGNSPLHFGNGTRLTVT.

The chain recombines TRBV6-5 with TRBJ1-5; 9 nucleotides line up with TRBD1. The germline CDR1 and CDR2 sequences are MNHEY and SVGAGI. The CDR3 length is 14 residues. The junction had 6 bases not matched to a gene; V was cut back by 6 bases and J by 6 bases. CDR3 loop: CASRGRQGGQPQHF. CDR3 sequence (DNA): TGTGCCAGCAGGGGGAGACAGGGGGGTCAGCCCCAGCATTTT.

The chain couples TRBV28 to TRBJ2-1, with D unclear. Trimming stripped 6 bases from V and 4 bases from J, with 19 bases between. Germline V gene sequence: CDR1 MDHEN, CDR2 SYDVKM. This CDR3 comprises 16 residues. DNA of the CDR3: TGTGCCAGCAGGCCCTCCTACGGCATTATGTACAATGAGCAGTTCTTC. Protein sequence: CASRPSYGIMYNEQFF.

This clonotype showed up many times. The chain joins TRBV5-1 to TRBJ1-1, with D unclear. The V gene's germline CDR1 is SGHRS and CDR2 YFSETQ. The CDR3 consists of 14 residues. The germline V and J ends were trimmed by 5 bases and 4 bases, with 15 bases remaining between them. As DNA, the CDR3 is TGCGCCAGCAGATTCGTGGCGGAGGGCACTGAAGCTTTCTTT. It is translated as CASRFVAEGTEAFF.

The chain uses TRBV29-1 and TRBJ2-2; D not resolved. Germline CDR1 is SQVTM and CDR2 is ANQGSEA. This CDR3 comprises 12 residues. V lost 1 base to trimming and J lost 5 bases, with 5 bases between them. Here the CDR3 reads CSVEAGTGELFF. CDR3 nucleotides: TGCAGCGTTGAAGCAGGAACCGGGGAGCTGTTTTTT.

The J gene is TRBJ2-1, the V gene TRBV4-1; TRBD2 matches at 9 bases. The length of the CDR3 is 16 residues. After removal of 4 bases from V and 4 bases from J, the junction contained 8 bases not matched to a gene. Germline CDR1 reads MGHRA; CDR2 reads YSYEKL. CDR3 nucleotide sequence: TGCGCCAGCAGCCTTATAGCGGGAGTGGGATACAATGAGCAGTTCTTC. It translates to CASSLIAGVGYNEQFF.

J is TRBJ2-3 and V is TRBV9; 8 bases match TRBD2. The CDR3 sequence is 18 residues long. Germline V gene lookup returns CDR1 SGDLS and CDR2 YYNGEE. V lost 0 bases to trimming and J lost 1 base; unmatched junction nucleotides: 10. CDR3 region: CASSVERCGGPCTDTQYF. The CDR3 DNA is TGTGCCAGCAGCGTAGAAAGGTGCGGGGGGCCTTGCACAGATACGCAGTATTTT.

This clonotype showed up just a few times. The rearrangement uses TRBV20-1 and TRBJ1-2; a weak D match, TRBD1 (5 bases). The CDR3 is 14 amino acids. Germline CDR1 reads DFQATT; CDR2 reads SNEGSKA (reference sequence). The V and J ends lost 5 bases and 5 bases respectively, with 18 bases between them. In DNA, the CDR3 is TGCAGTGCTGGCGACATGGCTGGGGGGTATGGCTACACCTTC. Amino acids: CSAGDMAGGYGYTF.

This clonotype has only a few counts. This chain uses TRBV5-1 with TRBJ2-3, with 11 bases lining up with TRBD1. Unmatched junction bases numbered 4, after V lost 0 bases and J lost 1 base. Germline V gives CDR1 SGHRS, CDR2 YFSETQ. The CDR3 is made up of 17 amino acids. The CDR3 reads CASSLAGTGGGTDTQYF. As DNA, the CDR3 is TGCGCCAGCAGCTTGGCCGGGACAGGGGGTGGCACAGATACGCAGTATTTT.

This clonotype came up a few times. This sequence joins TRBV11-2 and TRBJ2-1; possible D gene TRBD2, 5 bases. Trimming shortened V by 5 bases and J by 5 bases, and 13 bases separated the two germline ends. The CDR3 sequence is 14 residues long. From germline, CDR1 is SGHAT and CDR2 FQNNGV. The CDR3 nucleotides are TGTGCCAGCAGCGGATGGGAGTTCGACAATGAGCAGTTCTTC. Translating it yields CASSGWEFDNEQFF.

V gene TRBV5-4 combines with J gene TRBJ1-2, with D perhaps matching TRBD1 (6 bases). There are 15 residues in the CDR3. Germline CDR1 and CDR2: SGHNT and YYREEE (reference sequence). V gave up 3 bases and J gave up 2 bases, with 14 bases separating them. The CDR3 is CASSSTAGHNYGYTF. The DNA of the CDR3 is TGTGCCAGCAGCTCAACCGCGGGACACAACTATGGCTACACCTTC.

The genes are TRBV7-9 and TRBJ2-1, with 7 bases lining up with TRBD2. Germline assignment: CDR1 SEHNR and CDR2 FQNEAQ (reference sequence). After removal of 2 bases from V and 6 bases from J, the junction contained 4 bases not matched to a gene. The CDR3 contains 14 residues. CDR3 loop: CASSLKREGNEQFF. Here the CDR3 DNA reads TGTGCCAGCAGCTTAAAGCGGGAAGGCAATGAGCAGTTCTTC.

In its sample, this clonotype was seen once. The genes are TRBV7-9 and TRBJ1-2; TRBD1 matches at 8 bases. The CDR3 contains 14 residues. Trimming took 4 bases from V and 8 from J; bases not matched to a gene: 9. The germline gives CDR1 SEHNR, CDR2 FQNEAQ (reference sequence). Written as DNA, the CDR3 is TGTGCCAGCAGCTCCTACATTGACAGGGGAGGCTACACCTTC. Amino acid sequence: CASSSYIDRGGYTF. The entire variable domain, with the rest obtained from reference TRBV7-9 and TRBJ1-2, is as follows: DTGVSQNPRHKITKRGQNVTFRCDPISEHNRLYWYRQTLGQGPEFLTYFQNEAQLEKSRLLSDRFSAERPKGSFSTLEIQRTEQGDSAMYLCASSSYIDRGGYTFGSGTRLTVV.

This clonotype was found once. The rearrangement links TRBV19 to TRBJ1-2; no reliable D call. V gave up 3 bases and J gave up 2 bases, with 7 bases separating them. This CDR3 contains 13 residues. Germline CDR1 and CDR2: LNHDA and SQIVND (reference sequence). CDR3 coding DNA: TGTGCCAGTAGTATTCGGGTGAACTATGGCTACACCTTC. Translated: CASSIRVNYGYTF.

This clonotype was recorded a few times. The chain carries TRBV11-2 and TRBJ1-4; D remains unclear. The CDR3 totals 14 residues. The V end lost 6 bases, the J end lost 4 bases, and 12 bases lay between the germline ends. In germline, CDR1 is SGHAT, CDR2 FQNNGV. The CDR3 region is CASSPPASNEKLFF. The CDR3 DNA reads TGTGCCAGCAGTCCCCCGGCTAGTAATGAAAAACTGTTTTTT.

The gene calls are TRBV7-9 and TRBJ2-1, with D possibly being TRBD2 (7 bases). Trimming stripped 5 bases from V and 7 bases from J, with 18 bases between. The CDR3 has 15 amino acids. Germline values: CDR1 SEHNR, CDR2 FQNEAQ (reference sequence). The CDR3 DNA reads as TGTGCCAGCAGCCAGAGGGGGGGAGAACGGAATGAGCAGTTCTTC. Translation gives CASSQRGGERNEQFF.